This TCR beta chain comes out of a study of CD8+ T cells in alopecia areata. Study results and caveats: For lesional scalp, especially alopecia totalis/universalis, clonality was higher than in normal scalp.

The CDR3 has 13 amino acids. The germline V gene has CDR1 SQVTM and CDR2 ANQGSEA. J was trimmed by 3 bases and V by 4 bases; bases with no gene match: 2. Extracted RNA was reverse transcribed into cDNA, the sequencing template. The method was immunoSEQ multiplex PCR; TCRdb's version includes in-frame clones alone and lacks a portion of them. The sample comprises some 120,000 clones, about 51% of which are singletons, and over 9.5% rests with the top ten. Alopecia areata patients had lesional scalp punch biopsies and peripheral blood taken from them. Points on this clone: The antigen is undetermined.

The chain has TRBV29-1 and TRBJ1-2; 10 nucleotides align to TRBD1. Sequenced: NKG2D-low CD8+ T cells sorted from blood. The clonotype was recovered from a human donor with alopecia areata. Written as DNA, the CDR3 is TGCAGCGTTGTGGGACAGGGGTACTATGGCTACACCTTC. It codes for CSVVGQGYYGYTF.